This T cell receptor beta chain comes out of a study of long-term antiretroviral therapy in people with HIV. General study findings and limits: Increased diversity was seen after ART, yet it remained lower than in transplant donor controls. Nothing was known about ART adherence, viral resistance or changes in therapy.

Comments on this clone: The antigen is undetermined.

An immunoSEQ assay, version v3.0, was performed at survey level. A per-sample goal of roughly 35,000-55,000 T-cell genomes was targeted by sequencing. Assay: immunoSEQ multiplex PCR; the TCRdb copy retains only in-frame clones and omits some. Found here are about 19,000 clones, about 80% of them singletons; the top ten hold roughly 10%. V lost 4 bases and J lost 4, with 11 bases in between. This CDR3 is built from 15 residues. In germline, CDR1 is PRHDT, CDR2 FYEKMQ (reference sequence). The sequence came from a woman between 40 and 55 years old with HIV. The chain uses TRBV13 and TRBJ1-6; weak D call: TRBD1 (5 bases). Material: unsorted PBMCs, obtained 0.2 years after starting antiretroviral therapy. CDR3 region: CASSSETDYNSPLHF. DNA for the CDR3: TGTGCCAGCAGCTCAGAGACAGATTATAATTCACCCCTCCACTTT.